This entry lists 18 T cell receptor beta chains sequenced from one sample in a study of blood T cell repertoires in COVID-19. Profiling relied on immunoSEQ multiplex PCR, and the TCRdb table lists in-frame clones only, not all of them. Here the sample spans around 250,000 clones, around 93% being singletons. Material for sequencing was PBMCs or T cells enriched from blood (not recorded which). Receptor source: a human donor in a cohort exposed to, infected with or recovered from COVID-19 (not recorded which). The donor label of this sample is uncertain.

This chain connects TRBV7-9 to TRBJ2-3, with 11 bases identical to TRBD1. Germline assignment: CDR1 SEHNR and CDR2 FQNEAQ (reference sequence). V lost 3 bases and J lost 5; bases outside the gene matches: 4. The CDR3 consists of 15 residues. CDR3 amino acids: CASSFSDRGQDTQYF. The CDR3 DNA is TGTGCCAGCAGCTTTTCGGACAGGGGGCAAGATACGCAGTATTTT.

The V gene is TRBV13, the J gene TRBJ2-4; possible D gene TRBD2, 6 bases. CDR3 size: 16 residues. Germline V gives CDR1 PRHDT, CDR2 FYEKMQ (reference sequence). The ends were cut back, 4 bases at V and 3 bases at J, with 16 bases in the middle. The CDR3 loop reads CASSYGTPGGKNIQYF. CDR3 nucleotides: TGTGCCAGCAGCTACGGGACTCCGGGCGGCAAAAACATTCAGTACTTC. Using reference TRBV13 and TRBJ2-4 for the parts outside the CDR3, the full variable domain is AAGVIQSPRHLIKEKRETATLKCYPIPRHDTVYWYQQGPGQDPQFLISFYEKMQSDKGSIPDRFSAQQFSDYHSELNMSSLELGDSALYFCASSYGTPGGKNIQYFGAGTRLSVL.

The chain is built from TRBV19 and TRBJ1-2; 8 nucleotides line up with TRBD1. Germline CDR1 is LNHDA and CDR2 is SQIVND (reference sequence). This CDR3 contains 15 residues. Trimming at V came to 6 bases and at J to 2 bases, leaving 8 bases not matched to a gene. DNA for the CDR3: TGTGCCAGTAGGCTCAGGGGGCGACGAAACTATGGCTACACCTTC. Translating it yields CASRLRGRRNYGYTF.

The rearrangement links TRBV10-3 to TRBJ2-2; 8 positions agree with TRBD2. This CDR3 comprises 17 residues. Germline V gene sequence: CDR1 ENHRY, CDR2 SYGVKD. The J segment lost 6 bases and the V segment lost 5 bases, leaving 14 bases of the junction unmatched. The CDR3 region has the DNA TGTGCCATCAGTACGACTGAGCGGGGGTACGCGGCCGGGGAGCTGTTTTTT. It codes for CAISTTERGYAAGELFF.

This CDR3 reads CASSLWVGGLGTNEKLFF. The CDR3 DNA is TGTGCCAGCAGTTTATGGGTGGGGGGACTTGGGACTAATGAAAAACTGTTTTTT. The rearrangement uses TRBV27 and TRBJ1-4; D is possibly TRBD1 (5 bases). The germline CDR1 and CDR2 sequences are MNHEY and SMNVEV (reference sequence). The ends were cut back, 1 base at V and 2 bases at J, with 17 bases in the middle. The CDR3 has 18 residues.

The chain recombines TRBV19 with TRBJ1-5; 12 bases map to TRBD1. Germline loops: CDR1 LNHDA, CDR2 SQIVND (reference sequence). J lost 6 bases, V lost 6 bases, and 6 bases had no gene match. The CDR3 consists of 15 residues. CDR3 amino acids: CASRQGQGALQPQHF. The DNA of the CDR3 is TGTGCCAGTAGACAGGGACAGGGGGCTCTTCAGCCCCAGCATTTT. Combining the CDR3 with reference TRBV19 and TRBJ1-5 gives the whole variable domain DGGITQSPKYLFRKEGQNVTLSCEQNLNHDAMYWYRQDPGQGLRLIYYSQIVNDFQKGDIAEGYSVSREKKESFPLTVTSAQKNPTAFYLCASRQGQGALQPQHFGDGTRLSIL.

The chain carries TRBV5-1 and TRBJ1-1; possible D gene TRBD1, 6 bases. Germline loops: CDR1 SGHRS, CDR2 YFSETQ. This CDR3 has 13 amino acids. The germline V and J ends were trimmed by 1 base and 4 bases, with 8 bases remaining between them. The CDR3 nucleotides read TGCGCCAGCAGCTTGAGGGGGAGCACTGAAGCTTTCTTT. As protein: CASSLRGSTEAFF.

The chain carries TRBV3-1 (or the pseudogene TRBV3-2) and TRBJ2-5; 10 bases line up with TRBD2. Losses at the gene ends were 7 bases for V and 3 bases for J; bases not matched to a gene: 2. Germline values: CDR1 LGHDT, CDR2 YNNKEL (reference sequence). This CDR3 comprises 13 residues. CDR3 amino acids: CASNGLAEETQYF. The CDR3 region has the DNA TGTGCCAGCAATGGACTAGCGGAAGAGACCCAGTACTTC.

This chain uses TRBV14 with TRBJ1-1; the match to TRBD1 covers 7 bases. The V gene's germline CDR1 is SGHDN and CDR2 FVKESK. The trim removed 2 bases at V and 4 bases at J, leaving 7 bases unmatched. This CDR3 contains 15 residues. The CDR3 bases are TGTGCCAGCAGCCAATGGGTGACAGGGCGCACTGAAGCTTTCTTT. Translated: CASSQWVTGRTEAFF.

The chain couples TRBV6-5 to TRBJ2-2, with D possibly TRBD1 on 6 matching bases. CDR3 length: 14 amino acids. Trimming pared 7 bases from V and 4 bases from J, leaving 13 bases between. Germline assignment: CDR1 MNHEY and CDR2 SVGAGI. As DNA, the CDR3 is TGTGCCAGCACCGCAGGGGTGAGCACCGGGGAGCTGTTTTTT. Its translation is CASTAGVSTGELFF.

This clone showed up just a few times. The chain uses TRBV30 and TRBJ2-7; 8 nucleotides match TRBD1. CDR1 and CDR2 (germline): GTSNPN, SVGIG (reference sequence). The CDR3 runs to 12 residues. The trim removed 1 base at V and 7 bases at J, leaving 3 bases unmatched. In DNA, the CDR3 is TGTGCCTGGAGTGGACAGGGGTGGGAGCAGTACTTC. Translated: CAWSGQGWEQYF.

The table lists this clone with a few counts. The V and J genes are TRBV6-1 and TRBJ1-1, with D tentatively TRBD1 (5 bases). Trimming shortened V by 3 bases and J by 0 bases, and 11 bases separated the two germline ends. Germline V gene lookup returns CDR1 MNHNS and CDR2 SASEGT. CDR3 size: 15 residues. The CDR3 reads CASSDNGHLNTEAFF. CDR3 bases: TGTGCCAGCAGTGACAACGGACACTTGAACACTGAAGCTTTCTTT.

The table lists this clone with a count of one. The chain carries TRBV5-1 and TRBJ1-1; 8 positions match TRBD1. The V gene end was trimmed by 3 bases and the J gene end by 1 base; junction bases not matched to a gene: 8. Germline V CDR1 and CDR2: SGHRS, YFSETQ. The CDR3 has 16 amino acids. This CDR3 is CASSSPTGAGNTEAFF. The CDR3 region has the DNA TGCGCCAGCAGCTCCCCGACAGGGGCAGGGAACACTGAAGCTTTCTTT.

The chain couples TRBV27 to TRBJ2-3, with TRBD2 identical over 12 bases. J lost 0 bases, V lost 9 bases, and 4 bases had no gene match. Germline CDR1 MNHEY, CDR2 SMNVEV (reference sequence). This CDR3 comprises 15 residues. The CDR3 here is CASWTSGDSTDTQYF. The CDR3 DNA follows: TGTGCCAGTTGGACTAGCGGGGATAGCACAGATACGCAGTATTTT.

The chain uses TRBV29-1 and TRBJ2-2; D unresolved. The V gene lost 4 bases and the J gene lost 0 bases, with 9 bases spanning the gap. The CDR3 is made up of 14 amino acids. Germline loops: CDR1 SQVTM, CDR2 ANQGSEA. The CDR3 DNA reads TGCAGCGTTGGAGACCGGGCGAACACCGGGGAGCTGTTTTTT. Encoded protein: CSVGDRANTGELFF.

This clone was found a few times. V is TRBV28 and J is TRBJ1-2; D is unresolved. V was cut by 4 bases and J by 2 bases, with 5 bases left in between. This CDR3 comprises 12 residues. Germline V lookup: CDR1 MDHEN, CDR2 SYDVKM. The CDR3 spells CASSWRNYGYTF. The CDR3 DNA is TGTGCCAGCAGTTGGAGAAACTATGGCTACACCTTC.

The chain recombines TRBV12-5 with TRBJ2-1; 10 nucleotides agree with TRBD2. Germline V lookup: CDR1 LGHNT, CDR2 FRNRAP. The length of the CDR3 is 19 residues. Trimming at V came to 0 bases and at J to 0 bases, leaving 8 bases not matched to a gene. CDR3 bases: TGTGCTAGTGGTTTGGTAAACATACTAGCGGGGAGCTCCTACAATGAGCAGTTCTTC. It encodes CASGLVNILAGSSYNEQFF.

As DNA, the CDR3 is TGTGCCAGCAGCTCATGGACCGGAGGTGCCACTGAAGCTTTCTTT. This sequence encodes CASSSWTGGATEAFF. This chain joins TRBV13 and TRBJ1-1; the D is unclear. V lost 4 bases and J lost 4, with 16 bases in between. There are 15 residues in the CDR3. In germline, CDR1 is PRHDT, CDR2 FYEKMQ (reference sequence).